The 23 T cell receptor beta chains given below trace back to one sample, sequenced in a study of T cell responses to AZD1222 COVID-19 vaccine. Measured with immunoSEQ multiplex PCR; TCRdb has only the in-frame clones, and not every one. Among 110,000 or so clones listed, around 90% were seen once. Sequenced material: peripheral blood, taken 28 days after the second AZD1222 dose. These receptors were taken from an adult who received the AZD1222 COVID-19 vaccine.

CDR3 in DNA: TGCGCCAGCAGCCACCTGAGAGCCCGGAGCTCCTACAATGAGCAGTTCTTC. As protein: CASSHLRARSSYNEQFF. This chain links TRBV4-1 with TRBJ2-1; D call uncertain. There are 17 residues in the CDR3. The germline CDR1 and CDR2 sequences are MGHRA and YSYEKL. Trimming removed 3 bases at V and 0 bases at J, with 15 bases between.

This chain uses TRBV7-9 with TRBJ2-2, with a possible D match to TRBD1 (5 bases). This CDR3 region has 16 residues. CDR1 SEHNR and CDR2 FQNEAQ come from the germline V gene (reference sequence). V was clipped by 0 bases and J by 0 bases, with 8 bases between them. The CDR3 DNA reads TGTGCCAGCAGCTTAGCTACAGGTGCGAACACCGGGGAGCTGTTTTTT. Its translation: CASSLATGANTGELFF.

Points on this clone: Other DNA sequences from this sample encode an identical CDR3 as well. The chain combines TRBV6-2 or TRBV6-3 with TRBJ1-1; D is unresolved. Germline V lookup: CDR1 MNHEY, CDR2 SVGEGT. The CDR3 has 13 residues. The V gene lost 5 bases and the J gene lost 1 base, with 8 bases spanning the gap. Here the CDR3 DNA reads TGTGCCAGCAGTCGGACGGAGAACACTGAAGCTTTCTTT. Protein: CASSRTENTEAFF.

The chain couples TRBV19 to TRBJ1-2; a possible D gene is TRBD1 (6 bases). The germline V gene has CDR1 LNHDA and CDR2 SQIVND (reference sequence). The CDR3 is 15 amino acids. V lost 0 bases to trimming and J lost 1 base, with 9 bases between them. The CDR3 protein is CASSIETGNNYGYTF. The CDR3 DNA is TGTGCCAGTAGTATAGAAACAGGGAATAACTATGGCTACACCTTC.

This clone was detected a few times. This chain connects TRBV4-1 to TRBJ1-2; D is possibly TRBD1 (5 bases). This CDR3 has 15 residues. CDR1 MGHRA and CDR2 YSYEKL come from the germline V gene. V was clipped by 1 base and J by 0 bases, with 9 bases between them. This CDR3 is CASSQAGAANYGYTF. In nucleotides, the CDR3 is TGCGCCAGCAGCCAAGCTGGGGCAGCTAACTATGGCTACACCTTC.

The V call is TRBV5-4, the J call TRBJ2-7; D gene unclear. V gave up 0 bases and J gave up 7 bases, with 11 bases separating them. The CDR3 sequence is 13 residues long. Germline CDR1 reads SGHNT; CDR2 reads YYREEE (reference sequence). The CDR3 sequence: CASSLDRVGEQYF. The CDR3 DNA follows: TGTGCCAGCAGCTTGGATAGGGTCGGGGAGCAGTACTTC.

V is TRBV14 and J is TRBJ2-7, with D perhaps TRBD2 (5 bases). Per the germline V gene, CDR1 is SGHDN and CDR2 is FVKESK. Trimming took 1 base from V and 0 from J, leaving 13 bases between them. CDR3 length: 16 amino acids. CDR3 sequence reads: CASSQATWRSSYEQYF. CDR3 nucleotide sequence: TGTGCCAGCAGCCAAGCGACGTGGAGGAGCTCCTACGAGCAGTACTTC.

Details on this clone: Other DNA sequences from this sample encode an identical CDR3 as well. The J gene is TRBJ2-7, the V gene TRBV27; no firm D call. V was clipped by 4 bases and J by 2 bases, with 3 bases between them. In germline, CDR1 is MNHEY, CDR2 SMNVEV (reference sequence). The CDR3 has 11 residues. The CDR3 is CASSSAYEQYF. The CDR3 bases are TGTGCCAGCAGTTCGGCCTACGAGCAGTACTTC.

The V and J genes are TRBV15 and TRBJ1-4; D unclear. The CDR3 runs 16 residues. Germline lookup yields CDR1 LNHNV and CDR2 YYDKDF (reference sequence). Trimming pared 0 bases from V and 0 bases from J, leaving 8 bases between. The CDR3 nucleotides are TGTGCCACCAGCAGAGATGCCCTCACAACTAATGAAAAACTGTTTTTT. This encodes CATSRDALTTNEKLFF.

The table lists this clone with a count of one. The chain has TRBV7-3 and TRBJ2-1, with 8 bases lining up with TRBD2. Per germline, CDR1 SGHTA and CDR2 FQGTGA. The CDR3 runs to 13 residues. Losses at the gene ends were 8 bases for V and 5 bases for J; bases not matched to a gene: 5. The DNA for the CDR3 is TGTGCCAGCGGTACTAGCGGAAACAATGAGCAGTTCTTC. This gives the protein CASGTSGNNEQFF.

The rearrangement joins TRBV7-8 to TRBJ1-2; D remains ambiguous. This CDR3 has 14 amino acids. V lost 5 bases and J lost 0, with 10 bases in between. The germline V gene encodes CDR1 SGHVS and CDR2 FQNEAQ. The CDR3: CASSLSEANYGYTF. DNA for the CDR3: TGTGCCAGCAGCCTTTCAGAAGCTAACTATGGCTACACCTTC.

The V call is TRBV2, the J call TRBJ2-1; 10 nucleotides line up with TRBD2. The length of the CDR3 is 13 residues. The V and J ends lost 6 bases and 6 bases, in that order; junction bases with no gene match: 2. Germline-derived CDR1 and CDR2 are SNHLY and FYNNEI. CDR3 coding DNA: TGTGCCAGCAGGGAGCGGGAGGGCAATGAGCAGTTCTTC. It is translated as CASREREGNEQFF.

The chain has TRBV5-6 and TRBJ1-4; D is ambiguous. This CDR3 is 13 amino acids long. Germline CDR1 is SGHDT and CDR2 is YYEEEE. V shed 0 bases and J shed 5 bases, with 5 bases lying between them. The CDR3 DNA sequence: TGTGCCAGCAGCTTGGTGTCCAATGAAAAACTGTTTTTT. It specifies CASSLVSNEKLFF.

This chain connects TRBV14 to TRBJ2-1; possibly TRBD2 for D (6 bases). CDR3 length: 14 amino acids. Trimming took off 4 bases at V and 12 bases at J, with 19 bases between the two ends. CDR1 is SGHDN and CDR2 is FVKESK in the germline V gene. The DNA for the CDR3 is TGTGCCAGCAGCCGGGGCGGGGCCTCTTCTGGGCAGTTCTTC. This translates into CASSRGGASSGQFF.

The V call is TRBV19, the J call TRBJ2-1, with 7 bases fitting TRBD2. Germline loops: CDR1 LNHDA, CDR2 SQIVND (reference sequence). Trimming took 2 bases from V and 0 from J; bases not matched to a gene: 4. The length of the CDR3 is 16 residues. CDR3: CASSIMRGSSYNEQFF. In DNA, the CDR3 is TGTGCCAGTAGTATAATGCGGGGGAGCTCCTACAATGAGCAGTTCTTC.

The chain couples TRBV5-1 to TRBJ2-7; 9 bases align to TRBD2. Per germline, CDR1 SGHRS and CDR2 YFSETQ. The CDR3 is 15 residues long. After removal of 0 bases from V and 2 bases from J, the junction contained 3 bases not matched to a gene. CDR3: CASSLGASGTYEQYF. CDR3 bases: TGCGCCAGCAGCTTGGGGGCTAGCGGGACCTACGAGCAGTACTTC.

The DNA for the CDR3 is TGTGCCACACAGGGGATCTACGAGCAGTACTTC. Residues: CATQGIYEQYF. The rearrangement uses TRBV2 and TRBJ2-7; 7 bases line up with TRBD1. The V gene's germline CDR1 is SNHLY and CDR2 FYNNEI. J gave up 3 bases and V 10 bases, and 3 bases lay outside the gene matches. The CDR3 loop spans 11 amino acids.

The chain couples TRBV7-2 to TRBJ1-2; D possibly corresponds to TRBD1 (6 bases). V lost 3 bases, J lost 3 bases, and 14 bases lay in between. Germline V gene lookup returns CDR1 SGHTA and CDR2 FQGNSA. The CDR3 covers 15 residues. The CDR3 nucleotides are TGTGCCAGCAGCTTTAGCCCGGACAGTTACTATGGCTACACCTTC. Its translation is CASSFSPDSYYGYTF.

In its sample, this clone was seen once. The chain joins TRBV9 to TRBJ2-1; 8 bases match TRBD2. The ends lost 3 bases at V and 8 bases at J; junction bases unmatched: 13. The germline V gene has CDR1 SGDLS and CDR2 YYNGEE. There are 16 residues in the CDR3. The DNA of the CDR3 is TGTGCCAGCAGCGCCCCGAGGGGCGGGAGGATCGATGAGCAGTTCTTC. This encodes CASSAPRGGRIDEQFF. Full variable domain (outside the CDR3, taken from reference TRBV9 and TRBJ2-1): DSGVTQTPKHLITATGQRVTLRCSPRSGDLSVYWYQQSLDQGLQFLIQYYNGEERAKGNILERFSAQQFPDLHSELNLSSLELGDSALYFCASSAPRGGRIDEQFFGPGTRLTVL.

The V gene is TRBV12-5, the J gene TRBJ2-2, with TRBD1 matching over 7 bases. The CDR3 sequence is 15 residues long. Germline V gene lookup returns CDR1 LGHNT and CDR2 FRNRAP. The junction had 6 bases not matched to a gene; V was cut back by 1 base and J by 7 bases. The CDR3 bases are TGTGCTAGTGGTTTGGGACAGGGCTGGAGCGGGGAGCTGTTTTTT. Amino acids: CASGLGQGWSGELFF.

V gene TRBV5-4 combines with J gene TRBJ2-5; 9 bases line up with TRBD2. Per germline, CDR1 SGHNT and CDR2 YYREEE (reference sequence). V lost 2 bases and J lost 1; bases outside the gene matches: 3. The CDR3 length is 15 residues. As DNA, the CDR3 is TGTGCCAGCAGCTTCGGACTAGCGTCCCAAGAGACCCAGTACTTC. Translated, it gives CASSFGLASQETQYF.

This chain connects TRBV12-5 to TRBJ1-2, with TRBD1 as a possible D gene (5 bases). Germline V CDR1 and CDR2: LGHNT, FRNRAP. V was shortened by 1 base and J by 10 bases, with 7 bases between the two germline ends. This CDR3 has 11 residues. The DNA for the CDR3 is TGTGCTAGTGGTTTGGCGGGACTCTACACCTTC. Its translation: CASGLAGLYTF.

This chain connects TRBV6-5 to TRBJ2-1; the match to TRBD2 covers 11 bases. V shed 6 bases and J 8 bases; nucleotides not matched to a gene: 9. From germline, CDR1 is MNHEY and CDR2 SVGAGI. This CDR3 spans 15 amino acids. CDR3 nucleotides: TGTGCCAGCAGCATTAGCGGGAGGGCCTCCCATGAGCAGTTCTTC. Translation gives CASSISGRASHEQFF.